The sample holds many counts of the clone carrying this T cell receptor (beta chain). Its antigen is undetermined. Template material for amplifying TCR beta CDR3 regions consisted of RNA transcripts. Researchers ran a first-round RT-PCR on the TCR CDR3 using the HTBI primer set. TCRdb itself ran the multiplex PCR reads through MiXCR, one entry per CDR3 protein. Among fewer than 650,000 distinct CDR3 sequences listed, approximately 14% were seen once. Each diagnosis was grounded in clinical symptoms, serum thyroxine and TRAb, thyroid ultrasound, and orbital computed tomography. The V and J ends lost 7 bases and 5 bases, in that order; junction bases with no gene match: 15. From germline, CDR1 is SQVTM and CDR2 ANQGSEA. The CDR3 has 16 residues. The sample comes from a study of T cells in Graves' hyperthyroidism and ophthalmopathy. Study conclusions and caveats: By a 13 V-J model, ophthalmopathy was set apart from stable hyperthyroidism.

Material: blood. This sequence was found in a woman aged 18-29 years with Graves' ophthalmopathy. The chain employs TRBV29-1 and TRBJ2-1, with TRBD2 matching 9 bases. This CDR3 is CSAGTGPGLADNEQFF. The CDR3, as DNA: TGCAGCGCAGGAACGGGACCGGGACTAGCAGACAATGAGCAGTTCTTC.